This entry concerns a single T cell receptor (beta chain). The antigen remains unidentified. CDR3 size: 11 residues. The junction had 0 bases not matched to a gene; V was cut back by 8 bases and J by 3 bases. Germline CDR1 MDHEN, CDR2 SYDVKM. These data are taken from a study of cytomegalovirus exposure and HLA in healthy donors. General observations from the study: TRBV6-2, TRBV6-3 and other indistinguishable V segments were excluded. Later analysis identified a missense DCLRE1C variant that was linked to TCR beta V- and J-gene trimming.

PCR amplification relied on 60 Vbeta primers (plus 13 Jbeta primers). Data came from immunoSEQ multiplex PCR; TCRdb stores just in-frame clones and leaves some out. The sample consists of 70,000 to 100,000 clones, roughly 69% of them appearing once. What was sequenced was PBMCs. This clonotype was obtained from a man aged 45 to 65 in good health and CMV-seronegative. V and J are TRBV28 and TRBJ2-7, with 8 bases matching TRBD1. Written as DNA, the CDR3 is TGTGCCAGCGGACAGGGCTACGAGCAGTACTTC. This codes for CASGQGYEQYF. Full variable domain (missing parts from reference TRBV28 and TRBJ2-7): DVKVTQSSRYLVKRTGEKVFLECVQDMDHENMFWYRQDPGLGLRLIYFSYDVKMKEKGDIPEGYSVSREKKERFSLILESASTNQTSMYLCASGQGYEQYFGPGTRLTVT.